This T cell receptor beta chain was retrieved from a study of blood T cell repertoires in COVID-19. This clone was found once. The table came from immunoSEQ multiplex PCR; TCRdb's copy has only in-frame clones and leaves some out. The sample contains some 300,000 clones, 88% of which appear only once. After removal of 0 bases from V and 3 bases from J, the junction contained 4 bases not matched to a gene. The germline V gene has CDR1 MNHEY and CDR2 SVGAGI. The CDR3 sequence is 15 residues long. The gene calls are TRBV6-5 and TRBJ1-2, with 7 bases lining up with TRBD1. The receptor was derived from a woman aged 25 to 45 who had recovered from COVID-19. Input material: PBMCs or T cells enriched from blood (not recorded which). CDR3 in amino acids: CASSYSMQGDYGYTF. CDR3 DNA: TGTGCCAGCAGTTACTCGATGCAGGGGGACTATGGCTACACCTTC.